The clone carrying this T cell receptor beta chain was seen once. The data are from a study of shared clonotypes between healthy human individuals. Study overall: Each donor's CD8 memory used one plate, CD8 naive two, each CD4 subset three.

Researchers partitioned CD4+ cells into CD45RA+ naive and CD45RA-negative memory subsets. V was pared by 6 bases and J by 4 bases, with 9 bases between. The CDR3 contains 11 residues. Germline CDR1 DFQATT, CDR2 SNEGSKA (reference sequence). Sequenced by immunoSEQ multiplex PCR; TCRdb stores in-frame clones only, minus some. The sample has 2 million to 2.5 million clones; around 95% are singletons. Sequenced: naive CD4+ T cells sorted from blood. Subset meaning: CD45RA+ positively selected. This TCR was sampled from a young man in good health. The V and J genes are TRBV20-1 and TRBJ1-1; D is uncertain. The CDR3 nucleotides are TGCAGTGCCAGCGGTCCCACTGAAGCTTTCTTT. This codes for CSASGPTEAFF.